This record covers a single TCR beta chain. Antigen specificity is unknown. Produced via immunoSEQ multiplex PCR; TCRdb's table is partial and in-frame only. The data hold around 20,000 clones, with approximately 82% observed a single time. This sample was taken from a study of somatic mutations in cytotoxic T cells in rheumatoid arthritis. Background on the study: Blood samples of approximately 30 ml were drawn from patients (in EDTA) right after diagnosis and before any treatment.

General study points: Comparison of CD8+ T-cell clonality between rheumatoid arthritis patients and age-matched healthy controls yielded no significant difference.

The specimen sequenced was CD8+ T cells sorted from blood. This receptor was taken from a man between 18 and 29 years old with rheumatoid arthritis.

CDR3 residues: CASRGKGLRAPSAGSQYEQYF. The CDR3, as DNA: TGTGCCAGCAGAGGTAAGGGACTCAGGGCACCCTCGGCGGGAAGCCAATACGAGCAGTACTTC. V and J are TRBV27 and TRBJ2-7, with D possibly TRBD2 on 6 matching bases. Trimming shortened V by 6 bases and J by 4 bases, and 37 bases separated the two germline ends. This CDR3 has 21 amino acids. Looked up from germline, CDR1 is MNHEY and CDR2 is SMNVEV (reference sequence).